This TCR beta chain was sequenced for a study of regulatory T cells in long-lasting Graves disease. Germline V gene sequence: CDR1 SGHKS, CDR2 YYEKEE (reference sequence). CDR3 length: 15 amino acids. Trimming removed 2 bases from V and 1 base from J, with 12 bases in between. This clonotype was counted many times. The authors built TCR beta libraries using iRepertoire HTBI primers and Arm-PCR of CDR3 regions. MiXCR was run by TCRdb on the multiplex PCR reads, yielding one entry per CDR3 protein. The table lists around 420,000 distinct CDR3 sequences, about 15% of them singletons. The time point denotes: newly diagnosed GD, antithyroid drugs for less than 3 months. PBMCs provided the RNA from which the TCR library was made. In addition, the sample was reused for a study of T cells in Graves' hyperthyroidism and ophthalmopathy.

The TCR originated in a middle-aged woman with Graves disease. The sample consisted of peripheral blood mononuclear cells (PBMCs), taken at new diagnosis, from a patient treated with antithyroid drugs. The chain couples TRBV5-5 to TRBJ1-1, with D hard to call. The CDR3 coding sequence is TGTGCCAGCAGCTTTGATGGACGTCCGAACACTGAAGCTTTCTTT. This gives the protein CASSFDGRPNTEAFF.